This T cell receptor beta chain was recovered during a study of a mutant IDH1 vaccine in newly diagnosed glioma. Across the study: Onset of vaccination occurred 4-6 weeks following radiotherapy alone, or with temozolomide cycles. Patients got radiotherapy, temozolomide, or both beforehand, and most got both.

Documented time point: week 47, end of study. Each vaccine dose was 300 ug of mutant IDH1 20-mer peptide, with topical imiquimod. This clone was counted a few times. Its target is unknown. V dropped 1 base and J dropped 2 bases, with 9 bases sitting between them. Germline CDR1 SGHRS, CDR2 YFSETQ. The CDR3 is made up of 14 amino acids. Study results and caveats: A vaccine-induced immune response developed in roughly 93% of the patients.

Profiled with immunoSEQ multiplex PCR; TCRdb holds only in-frame clones, not every one. The table has roughly 38,000 clones, 82% seen once. The clonotype originates from a man aged 18-30 years with glioma. Some clones in this sample may be carry-over from other donors' samples. V usage is TRBV5-1 and J usage is TRBJ1-1; tentative D call: TRBD1 (6 bases). The source material was PBMCs, sampled from a glioma patient whose treatment included an IDH1 peptide vaccine. The CDR3 here is CASSLSRGNTEAFF. As DNA, the CDR3 is TGCGCCAGCAGCTTGTCCAGGGGTAACACTGAAGCTTTCTTT.